This passage covers 19 T cell receptor beta chains from one sample sequenced in a study of Graves' ophthalmopathy and Graves' hyperthyroidism. The authors amplified TCR beta CDR3 regions, and they did so from RNA transcripts for repertoire sequencing. Scientists carried out first-round RT-PCR using HTBI primers and then a second-round multiplex PCR. TCRdb re-called the multiplex PCR reads through MiXCR, storing one row per CDR3 protein. The sample has over 450,000 distinct CDR3 sequences, 13% to 15% seen once. Source material: blood. Every receptor here comes from a woman younger than 45 with Graves' ophthalmopathy.

V is TRBV6-4 and J is TRBJ2-1; D call uncertain. V lost 2 bases and J 4 bases, leaving 6 bases between the germline ends. This CDR3 spans 13 amino acids. The V gene's germline CDR1 is MRHNA and CDR2 SNTAGT. CDR3 in DNA: TGTGCCAGCAGTGACCAGGCTTACAATGAGCAGTTCTTC. Protein: CASSDQAYNEQFF.

This clonotype was picked up many times. V usage is TRBV2 and J usage is TRBJ1-1; D not certain. The V gene's germline CDR1 is SNHLY and CDR2 FYNNEI. This CDR3 has 11 residues. The V gene lost 0 bases and the J gene lost 11 bases, with 7 bases spanning the gap. The CDR3 region is CASSEALGAFF. The DNA for the CDR3 is TGTGCCAGCAGTGAAGCGCTTGGGGCTTTCTTT. The full variable domain, in which reference TRBV2 and TRBJ1-1 provide the parts outside the CDR3, is EPEVTQTPSHQVTQMGQEVILRCVPISNHLYFYWYRQILGQKVEFLVSFYNNEISEKSEIFDDQFSVERPDGSNFTLKIRSTKLEDSAMYFCASSEALGAFFGQGTRLTVV.

This clonotype was detected many times. The chain has TRBV2 and TRBJ1-5; D is uncertain. Germline CDR1 SNHLY, CDR2 FYNNEI. The V and J ends lost 10 bases and 1 base respectively, with 14 bases between them. The CDR3 length is 14 residues. CDR3 DNA: TGTGCCACTTCCAGCCCCAGGAGCAATCAGCCCCAGCATTTT. Its translation is CATSSPRSNQPQHF.

V gene TRBV11-2 combines with J gene TRBJ2-5, with 9 bases that match TRBD1. The germline CDR1 and CDR2 sequences are SGHAT and FQNNGV. The V and J ends lost 7 bases and 5 bases, in that order; junction bases with no gene match: 8. The CDR3 sequence is 14 residues long. The CDR3 region has the DNA TGTGCCAGCACCTGGGGGACAGGGTGGGAGACCCAGTACTTC. It is translated as CASTWGTGWETQYF.

This clonotype was picked up many times. J is TRBJ2-7 and V is TRBV2; either TRBD1 or TRBD2 may supply D (5 bases each). Germline V lookup: CDR1 SNHLY, CDR2 FYNNEI. The V end was cut by 7 bases, the J end by 6 bases, with 22 bases between. This CDR3 has 15 amino acids. CDR3 coding DNA: TGTGCCAGCAAGGAATCGACCTACTCTGGGGGCGAGCAGTACTTC. Encoded protein: CASKESTYSGGEQYF.

This clonotype was picked up many times. The J gene is TRBJ2-2, the V gene TRBV20-1; 9 bases agree with TRBD2. Germline trimming cut 3 bases from V and 6 bases from J; bases unmatched to any gene: 8. Germline CDR1 DFQATT, CDR2 SNEGSKA (reference sequence). The CDR3 spans 15 residues. CDR3 DNA: TGCAGTGCTAGGGATGGCGGGAGGGTCGCCGGGGAGCTGTTTTTT. Its protein product is CSARDGGRVAGELFF.

This clonotype occurred a few times. The missing conserved phenylalanine or tryptophan at the end of this CDR3 makes a read error likely. The chain links TRBV7-3 to TRBJ1-1; no definite D call. Trimming shortened V by 5 bases and J by 3 bases, and 16 bases separated the two germline ends. The CDR3 covers 15 residues. The V gene's germline CDR1 is SGHTA and CDR2 FQGTGA. CDR3: CASSPGPSRDTEAFL. CDR3 nucleotides: TGTGCCAGCAGCCCCGGACCGTCCCGGGACACTGAAGCTTTCTTG.

This clonotype was picked up a small number of times. This chain connects TRBV30 to TRBJ2-7; 7 bases are a match to TRBD2. J gave up 7 bases and V 5 bases, and 11 bases lay outside the gene matches. CDR3 size: 13 residues. CDR1 GTSNPN and CDR2 SVGIG come from the germline V gene (reference sequence). CDR3 bases: TGTGCCTGGGGGGACTATACGATGTGGGAGCAGTACTTC. Translation gives CAWGDYTMWEQYF.

This clonotype was observed at least ten times. The rearrangement joins TRBV6-1 to TRBJ1-3; D might be TRBD1 (6 bases). The CDR3 spans 13 residues. V dropped 10 bases and J dropped 2 bases, with 12 bases sitting between them. Germline values: CDR1 MNHNS, CDR2 SASEGT. The CDR3 region has the DNA TGTGCCACCAACAGGGAACCTGGAAACACCATATATTTT. Translating gives CATNREPGNTIYF.

This clonotype came up many times. The CDR3 sequence is CASSPRMVDTEAFF. The CDR3 nucleotides read TGTGCCAGCAGCCCCCGGATGGTGGACACTGAAGCTTTCTTT. V gene TRBV28 combines with J gene TRBJ1-1; no firm D call. Germline CDR1 MDHEN, CDR2 SYDVKM. Trimming left V 6 bases short and J 3 bases short, with 14 bases between. The CDR3 runs to 14 residues.

This rearrangement joins TRBV19 to TRBJ2-7; D perhaps matches TRBD1 (5 bases). Trimming left V 7 bases short and J 0 bases short, with 16 bases between. The CDR3 is 15 residues long. Germline V lookup: CDR1 LNHDA, CDR2 SQIVND (reference sequence). This CDR3 reads CASIPARTSSYEQYF. DNA of the CDR3: TGTGCCAGTATTCCGGCCCGGACAAGCTCCTACGAGCAGTACTTC.

This clonotype was detected many times. The J gene is TRBJ2-7, the V gene TRBV11-3, with TRBD1 identical over 11 bases. The germline V gene encodes CDR1 SGHNT and CDR2 YENEEA. The CDR3 has 16 residues. J lost 2 bases, V lost 1 base, and 4 bases had no gene match. In DNA, the CDR3 is TGTGCCAGCAGCTTAGGCCCGGGACAGGGGGCCTACGAGCAGTACTTC. It specifies CASSLGPGQGAYEQYF.

This chain uses TRBV4-1 with TRBJ2-2; D could derive from TRBD1 or TRBD2 (5 bases each). The ends were cut back, 3 bases at V and 4 bases at J, with 24 bases in the middle. CDR1 is MGHRA and CDR2 is YSYEKL in the germline V gene. The CDR3 is 19 amino acids. The CDR3 region is CASSHLGVGRGDTTGELFF. The CDR3 DNA sequence: TGCGCCAGCAGCCACTTGGGGGTGGGGCGAGGCGACACCACCGGGGAGCTGTTTTTT.

This clonotype was picked up many times. V gene TRBV13 combines with J gene TRBJ1-1; D gene uncertain. Trimming took 5 bases from V and 4 from J, leaving 11 bases between them. The CDR3 is made up of 13 amino acids. CDR1 and CDR2 from the germline V gene are PRHDT and FYEKMQ (reference sequence). In DNA form, the CDR3 reads TGTGCCAGCAGCGTCACAGAGACCACTGAAGCTTTCTTT. Protein product: CASSVTETTEAFF.

This clonotype was detected many times. The chain links TRBV28 to TRBJ2-7, with 9 bases lining up with TRBD1. There are 15 residues in the CDR3. The V gene's germline CDR1 is MDHEN and CDR2 SYDVKM. V trimming: 5 bases; J trimming: 1 base; junction bases outside the gene matches: 6. The CDR3 sequence is CASSSPGQGSYEQYF. In DNA form, the CDR3 reads TGTGCCAGCAGTAGTCCGGGACAGGGATCCTACGAGCAGTACTTC.

The rearrangement links TRBV20-1 to TRBJ2-5; D gene unclear. The V end lost 3 bases, the J end lost 1 base, and 6 bases lay between the germline ends. Germline-derived CDR1 and CDR2 are DFQATT and SNEGSKA (reference sequence). The CDR3 runs to 12 residues. The CDR3: CSASSGQETQYF. DNA of the CDR3: TGCAGTGCTAGCTCCGGCCAAGAGACCCAGTACTTC.

Only a few counts were recorded for this clonotype. V and J are TRBV11-2 and TRBJ1-5; D remains unclear. The CDR3 is 14 amino acids. The germline CDR1 and CDR2 sequences are SGHAT and FQNNGV. The V end lost 1 base, the J end lost 4 bases, and 8 bases lay between the germline ends. This CDR3 is CASSLGVLNQPQHF. The CDR3 DNA sequence: TGTGCCAGCAGCTTAGGAGTGTTAAATCAGCCCCAGCATTTT.

This clonotype was observed a few times. The V gene is TRBV28, the J gene TRBJ2-2, with D tentatively TRBD1 or TRBD2 (5 bases each). There are 12 residues in the CDR3. Germline V gene sequence: CDR1 MDHEN, CDR2 SYDVKM. V was pared by 4 bases and J by 8 bases, with 8 bases between. CDR3 bases: TGTGCCAGCAGTTGGGGGAAGGGGGAGCTGTTTTTT. It translates to CASSWGKGELFF.

This clonotype was seen at least ten times. The CDR3 DNA follows: TGCGCCAGCAGCTTGGCTGTTGGGGACTATGGCTACACCTTC. Protein: CASSLAVGDYGYTF. The chain links TRBV4-1 to TRBJ1-2; D unclear. CDR3 size: 14 residues. The V end lost 5 bases, the J end lost 3 bases, and 13 bases lay between the germline ends. Per the germline V gene, CDR1 is MGHRA and CDR2 is YSYEKL.